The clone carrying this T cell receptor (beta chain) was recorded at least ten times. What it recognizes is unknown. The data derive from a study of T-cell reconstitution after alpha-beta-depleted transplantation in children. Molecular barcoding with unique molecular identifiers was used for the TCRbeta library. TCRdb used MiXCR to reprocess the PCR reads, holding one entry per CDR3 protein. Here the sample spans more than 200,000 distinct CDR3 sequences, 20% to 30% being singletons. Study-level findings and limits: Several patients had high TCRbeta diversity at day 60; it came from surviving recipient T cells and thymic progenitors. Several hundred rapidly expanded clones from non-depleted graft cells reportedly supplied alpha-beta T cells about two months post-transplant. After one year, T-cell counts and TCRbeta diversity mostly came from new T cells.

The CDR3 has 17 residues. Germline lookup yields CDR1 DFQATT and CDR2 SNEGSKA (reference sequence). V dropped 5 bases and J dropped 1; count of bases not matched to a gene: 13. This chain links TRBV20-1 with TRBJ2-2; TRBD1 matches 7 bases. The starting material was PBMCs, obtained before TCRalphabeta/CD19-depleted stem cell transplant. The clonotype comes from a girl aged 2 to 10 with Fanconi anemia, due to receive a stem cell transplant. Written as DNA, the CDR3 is TGCAGTGCTGGGGGTCTTAACAGGGGAAGGAACACCGGGGAGCTGTTTTTT. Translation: CSAGGLNRGRNTGELFF.